These 31 T cell receptor beta chains were sequenced from one sample in a study of CD8 T cells in Susac syndrome. RNA in amounts of about 0.5 to 1 ug was reverse transcribed with random hexamers. TCRdb recomputed calls from the immunoSEQ multiplex PCR reads with MiXCR, one row per CDR3 protein. The sample holds approximately 70,000 distinct CDR3 sequences, about 95% seen once. Sequences were obtained from CD8+ T cells from PBMCs. The receptors come from a human donor in good health.

The J gene is TRBJ2-5, the V gene TRBV3-1; D unresolved. This CDR3 has 14 residues. The germline V and J ends were trimmed by 4 bases and 2 bases, with 11 bases remaining between them. Germline loops: CDR1 LGHDT, CDR2 YNNKEL (reference sequence). CDR3 region: CASSLPRIQETQYF. In nucleotides, the CDR3 is TGTGCCAGCAGCCTTCCTAGGATACAAGAGACCCAGTACTTC.

This chain links TRBV4-3 with TRBJ2-2; the D is unclear. The CDR3 spans 16 residues. V was clipped by 0 bases and J by 7 bases, with 15 bases between them. The germline V gene encodes CDR1 LGHNA and CDR2 YSLEER. The CDR3: CASSQDPTTRGGELFF. CDR3 nucleotides: TGCGCCAGCAGCCAAGACCCGACGACAAGAGGCGGGGAGCTGTTTTTT.

The chain couples TRBV29-1 to TRBJ2-5; possibly TRBD2 for D (7 bases). V was cut by 6 bases and J by 5 bases, with 25 bases left in between. Looked up from germline, CDR1 is SQVTM and CDR2 is ANQGSEA. The length of the CDR3 is 16 residues. CDR3: CSVTPAGATILETQYF. The CDR3 region has the DNA TGCAGCGTCACCCCCGCGGGGGCGACGATTCTGGAGACCCAGTACTTC.

The rearrangement joins TRBV13 to TRBJ2-2; D ambiguous. Trimming took 4 bases from V and 2 from J, leaving 5 bases between them. This CDR3 has 13 residues. Germline CDR1 reads PRHDT; CDR2 reads FYEKMQ (reference sequence). CDR3 nucleotides: TGTGCCAGCAGCTACCAAAACACCGGGGAGCTGTTTTTT. It yields the protein CASSYQNTGELFF.

The chain couples TRBV27 to TRBJ2-1; D not certain. Germline V CDR1 and CDR2: MNHEY, SMNVEV (reference sequence). V was pared by 7 bases and J by 7 bases, with 23 bases between. This CDR3 comprises 16 residues. CDR3 loop: CASMGRAHSPNNEQFF. The CDR3, as DNA: TGTGCCAGCATGGGTCGGGCACACTCGCCGAATAATGAGCAGTTCTTC.

This chain connects TRBV13 to TRBJ2-7; D may correspond to TRBD1 or TRBD2 (5 bases each). V shed 2 bases and J shed 7 bases, with 21 bases lying between them. This CDR3 comprises 16 residues. CDR1 and CDR2 (germline): PRHDT, FYEKMQ (reference sequence). CDR3 sequence: CASSLMRDGGIREQYF. The CDR3 region has the DNA TGTGCCAGCAGCTTAATGAGGGACGGTGGAATAAGGGAGCAGTACTTC.

This rearrangement joins TRBV6-5 to TRBJ2-7, with D possibly being TRBD2 (6 bases). From germline, CDR1 is MNHEY and CDR2 SVGAGI. The V gene lost 11 bases and the J gene lost 4 bases, with 21 bases spanning the gap. The CDR3 is 14 residues long. The CDR3 loop reads CAWTTTGSSYEQYV. As DNA, the CDR3 is TGTGCCTGGACTACAACCGGGTCCTCGTACGAGCAGTACGTC.

The chain employs TRBV12-3 or TRBV12-4 and TRBJ1-3; D is possibly TRBD1 (6 bases). Trimming left V 3 bases short and J 0 bases short, with 12 bases between. The CDR3 is 16 residues long. CDR3 loop: CASSFGRGGSGNTIYF. The CDR3 DNA follows: TGTGCCAGCAGTTTTGGCAGGGGAGGCTCTGGAAACACCATATATTTT.

This sequence joins TRBV29-1 and TRBJ2-3; no firm D call. The CDR3 consists of 14 residues. Germline-derived CDR1 and CDR2 are SQVTM and ANQGSEA. Trimming took 5 bases from V and 0 from J, leaving 12 bases between them. The CDR3 DNA is TGCAGCGTTCTGGGGATGACTAGCACAGATACGCAGTATTTT. This encodes CSVLGMTSTDTQYF.

The chain is built from TRBV13 and TRBJ2-7, with a tentative D call TRBD1 (6 bases). The CDR3 loop spans 14 amino acids. Germline loops: CDR1 PRHDT, CDR2 FYEKMQ (reference sequence). V lost 4 bases to trimming and J lost 5 bases, with 15 bases between them. CDR3 amino acids: CASSSGQSRHEQYV. The CDR3 nucleotides are TGTGCCAGCAGCTCCGGACAGAGCCGCCACGAGCAGTACGTC.

The chain is built from TRBV7-2 and TRBJ2-7; tentatively, D is TRBD2 (5 bases). The germline V and J ends were trimmed by 5 bases and 3 bases, with 11 bases remaining between them. This CDR3 is built from 13 residues. CDR1 and CDR2 (germline): SGHTA, FQGNSA. CDR3 residues: CASSPGVNYEQYF. The CDR3 nucleotides read TGTGCCAGCAGCCCCGGGGTTAACTACGAGCAGTACTTC.

The V and J genes are TRBV4-1 and TRBJ1-1; 7 bases agree with TRBD1. V was pared by 2 bases and J by 3 bases, with 3 bases of the junction left unmatched. The germline V gene encodes CDR1 MGHRA and CDR2 YSYEKL. CDR3 size: 14 residues. The CDR3 coding sequence is TGCGCCAGCAGCCAAAATACAGGGGACACTGAAGCTTTCTTT. It encodes CASSQNTGDTEAFF.

The DNA for the CDR3 is TGTGCCAGCAGCCCCCTCGAGGGCTACGAGCAGTACTTC. Protein: CASSPLEGYEQYF. The gene calls are TRBV7-6 and TRBJ2-7, with TRBD2 as a possible D gene (5 bases). The CDR3 sequence is 13 residues long. V was trimmed by 5 bases and J by 3 bases, leaving 11 bases between them. The germline V gene has CDR1 SGHVS and CDR2 FNYEAQ.

Here the CDR3 DNA reads TGTGCCAGTAGTGAGGGGGCCGGCGAGCAGTACGTC. It specifies CASSEGAGEQYV. The J gene is TRBJ2-7, the V gene TRBV19; 7 bases map to TRBD1. Germline CDR1 LNHDA, CDR2 SQIVND (reference sequence). J was trimmed by 6 bases and V by 5 bases; bases with no gene match: 4. This CDR3 has 12 residues.

This chain uses TRBV2 with TRBJ2-3, with TRBD1 matching 8 bases. The CDR3 runs 15 residues. Germline CDR1 reads SNHLY; CDR2 reads FYNNEI. The junction had 5 bases not matched to a gene; V was cut back by 6 bases and J by 0 bases. This CDR3 reads CASSPGQGSTDTQYF. CDR3 sequence (DNA): TGTGCCAGCAGCCCCGGACAGGGAAGCACAGATACGCAGTATTTT.

This chain links TRBV5-1 with TRBJ2-3, with TRBD1 matching over 9 bases. V lost 4 bases and J lost 2; bases outside the gene matches: 5. CDR1 SGHRS and CDR2 YFSETQ come from the germline V gene. The CDR3 consists of 15 residues. For the CDR3, the DNA is TGCGCCAGCAGCCCCGGGACAGGGACCACAGATACGCAGTATTTT. Its translation: CASSPGTGTTDTQYF.

The chain combines TRBV7-8 with TRBJ1-5, with D hard to call. With 3 bases removed from V and 0 bases from J, the gap between germline ends came to 6 bases. The CDR3 is 14 residues long. Germline V gives CDR1 SGHVS, CDR2 FQNEAQ. For the CDR3, the DNA is TGTGCCAGCAGCTTGCTTTATAGCAATCAGCCCCAGCATTTT. Its protein product is CASSLLYSNQPQHF.

The chain is built from TRBV4-3 and TRBJ2-3, with D uncertain. Between the trimmed V and J ends, which lost 4 bases and 2 bases, there was a span of 10 bases. The CDR3 covers 14 residues. Germline assignment: CDR1 LGHNA and CDR2 YSLEER. CDR3 protein: CASSLRRVTDTQYF. CDR3 nucleotide sequence: TGCGCCAGCAGCCTTAGACGTGTCACAGATACGCAGTATTTT.

The genes are TRBV20-1 and TRBJ1-5; a possible D gene is TRBD1 (5 bases). Trimming took 0 bases from V and 6 from J, leaving 15 bases between them. The CDR3 runs to 15 residues. The V gene's germline CDR1 is DFQATT and CDR2 SNEGSKA (reference sequence). The CDR3 sequence is CSARDEGREGQPQHF. CDR3 sequence (DNA): TGCAGTGCTAGAGATGAGGGCAGGGAGGGTCAGCCCCAGCATTTT.

J is TRBJ2-3 and V is TRBV28; D uncertain. V was cut by 6 bases and J by 1 base, with 11 bases left in between. Germline V gene lookup returns CDR1 MDHEN and CDR2 SYDVKM. The length of the CDR3 is 14 residues. The CDR3 bases are TGTGCCAGCAGGGGTTTCGCGGGCACAGATACGCAGTATTTT. This gives the protein CASRGFAGTDTQYF.

This chain links TRBV28 with TRBJ2-7; TRBD1 or TRBD2 may be the D gene (5 bases each). The V and J ends lost 6 bases and 3 bases respectively, with 12 bases between them. The length of the CDR3 is 13 residues. Germline CDR1 is MDHEN and CDR2 is SYDVKM. CDR3 sequence (DNA): TGTGCCAGCAGCGATGGGGGTCTCTACGAGCAGTACGTC. Translation: CASSDGGLYEQYV.

The chain combines TRBV21-1 with TRBJ2-7; TRBD1 reflects the table's D call only, with no check against the DNA. TRBV21-1 constitutes a pseudogene. The CDR3 has 17 amino acids. Here the CDR3 reads CASSKGRLGDRAYEQYF. CDR3 bases: TGTGCCAGCAGCAAAGGTCGATTAGGGGACAGGGCCTACGAGCAGTACTTC.

The chain combines TRBV9 with TRBJ1-2; tentatively, D is TRBD1 (5 bases). Trimming removed 6 bases at V and 4 bases at J, with 16 bases between. CDR1 and CDR2 from the germline V gene are SGDLS and YYNGEE. CDR3 length equals 14 residues. CDR3 protein: CASTGAARPYGYTF. CDR3 sequence (DNA): TGTGCCAGCACCGGGGCGGCTCGTCCCTATGGCTACACCTTC.

J is TRBJ2-3 and V is TRBV29-1, with D possibly being TRBD2 (5 bases). Germline lookup yields CDR1 SQVTM and CDR2 ANQGSEA. This CDR3 is built from 14 residues. V was pared by 4 bases and J by 5 bases, with 16 bases between. CDR3 sequence reads: CSVGGWGDLDTQYF. CDR3 nucleotides: TGCAGCGTTGGAGGGTGGGGAGACTTAGATACGCAGTATTTT.

The rearrangement uses TRBV9 and TRBJ2-1; 8 nucleotides align to TRBD1. Germline loops: CDR1 SGDLS, CDR2 YYNGEE. CDR3 length: 17 amino acids. After removal of 3 bases from V and 0 bases from J, the junction contained 8 bases not matched to a gene. The CDR3 DNA reads TGTGCCAGCAGCGCCCGGGACAGGACGAGCTCCTACAATGAGCAGTTCTTC. This encodes CASSARDRTSSYNEQFF.

The chain joins TRBV6-5 to TRBJ1-5, with unresolved D. Trimming took off 9 bases at V and 2 bases at J, with 11 bases between the two ends. Germline lookup yields CDR1 MNHEY and CDR2 SVGAGI. The CDR3 is made up of 13 amino acids. The CDR3 DNA is TGTGCCAGTAGGTCGGGTGGCAATCAGCCCCAGCATTTT. It translates to CASRSGGNQPQHF.

This sequence joins TRBV4-1 and TRBJ1-1; perhaps TRBD1 as D (5 bases). The CDR3 has 15 residues. Deletions cut 1 base from V and 0 bases from J, with 9 bases between. Per germline, CDR1 MGHRA and CDR2 YSYEKL. The CDR3 DNA reads as TGCGCCAGCAGCCAAGTAAAGGGGATGAACACTGAAGCTTTCTTT. Translated: CASSQVKGMNTEAFF.

For this clonotype: Lacking the conserved final phenylalanine or tryptophan, this CDR3 likely reflects a read error. No DNA is shown, since the ends of the CDR3 on it are uncertain; the CDR3 is the one TCRdb lists. V is TRBV2 and J is TRBJ1-1. With termini counted, the CDR3 has 10 amino acids. Germline CDR1 and CDR2: SNHLY and FYNNEI. The CDR3 loop reads CASEDADLLI.

The genes are TRBV7-9 and TRBJ1-1, with D unclear. The CDR3 contains 13 residues. V was shortened by 5 bases and J by 2 bases, with 9 bases between the two germline ends. Germline lookup yields CDR1 SEHNR and CDR2 FQNEAQ (reference sequence). The CDR3 sequence: CASSPIGNTEAFF. The CDR3 DNA sequence: TGTGCCAGCAGCCCCATCGGCAACACTGAAGCTTTCTTT.

As DNA, the CDR3 is TGCAGCGTTGAAGGAACCGGGACAACAACCTACGAGCAGTACTTC. Amino acids: CSVEGTGTTTYEQYF. This chain joins TRBV29-1 and TRBJ2-7; TRBD1 might be the D (6 bases). Trimming took 1 base from V and 2 from J, leaving 15 bases between them. In germline, CDR1 is SQVTM, CDR2 ANQGSEA. The CDR3 contains 15 residues.

The CDR3 reads CASGTEDNEQFF. DNA for the CDR3: TGTGCCAGCGGAACGGAGGACAATGAGCAGTTCTTC. This chain connects TRBV7-2 to TRBJ2-1, with D perhaps matching TRBD2 (5 bases). CDR1 and CDR2 from the germline V gene are SGHTA and FQGNSA. Deletions cut 8 bases from V and 5 bases from J, with 10 bases between. CDR3 length: 12 residues. The full variable domain, rest sourced from reference TRBV7-2 and TRBJ2-1, is GAGVSQSPSNKVTEKGKDVELRCDPISGHTALYWYRQSLGQGLEFLIYFQGNSAPDKSGLPSDRFSAERTGGSVSTLTIQRTQQEDSAVYLCASGTEDNEQFFGPGTRLTVL.